This TCR beta chain appears in the sequencing data of a study of T cell repertoires in cytomegalovirus infection. Study at large: Public TCR beta signatures marked donors with CMV infection and the matching HLA. Study-level points and caveats: Dominating the ex vivo response were TCR beta clonotypes that were CMV-specific and HLA-C-restricted.

This clonotype was found many times. Antigen specificity is unknown. V was shortened by 5 bases and J by 9 bases, with 23 bases between the two germline ends. CDR3 size: 16 residues. Germline CDR1 MNHEY, CDR2 SMNVEV (reference sequence). One entry per CDR3 protein, called by TCRdb with MiXCR from the reads. This table has over 450,000 distinct CDR3 sequences, 11% appearing once. The sequenced material came from PBMCs. This sequence joins TRBV27 and TRBJ2-4, with D perhaps TRBD2 (5 bases). This TCR was recovered from a human donor in good health (CMV status not recorded). Some clones in this sample may be carry-over from other donors' samples. As DNA, the CDR3 is TGTGCCAGCAGTATCCGACGGTCTAGAGACGAGGGCATTCAGTACTTC. Translated, it gives CASSIRRSRDEGIQYF.